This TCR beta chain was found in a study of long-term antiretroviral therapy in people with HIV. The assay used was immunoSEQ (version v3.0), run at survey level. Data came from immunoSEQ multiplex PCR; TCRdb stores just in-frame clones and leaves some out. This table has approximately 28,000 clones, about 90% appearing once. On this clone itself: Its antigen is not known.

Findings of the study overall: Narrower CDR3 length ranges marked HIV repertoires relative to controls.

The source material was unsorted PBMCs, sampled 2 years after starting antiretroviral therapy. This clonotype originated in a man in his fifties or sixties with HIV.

CDR3 amino acids: CASSYITGRTTEAFF. As DNA, the CDR3 is TGTGCCAGCAGTTACATCACAGGGAGGACCACTGAAGCTTTCTTT. The genes are TRBV6-5 and TRBJ1-1, with a weak D call TRBD1 (6 bases). The CDR3 length is 15 residues. Trimming removed 2 bases from V and 4 bases from J, with 14 bases in between. The germline V gene encodes CDR1 MNHEY and CDR2 SVGAGI.